The 25 T cell receptor beta chains listed next were all sequenced from one sample in a study of cytomegalovirus exposure and HLA in healthy donors. A multiplex PCR was run with 60 Vbeta primers and 13 Jbeta primers. The table came from immunoSEQ multiplex PCR; TCRdb's copy has only in-frame clones and leaves some out. The sample records more than 150,000 clones, roughly 82% being singletons. The sequenced sample was PBMCs. The receptors were sampled from a man aged 35-49 years in good health and CMV-seronegative.

The chain links TRBV27 to TRBJ1-2, with a weak D call TRBD1 (6 bases). The germline CDR1 and CDR2 sequences are MNHEY and SMNVEV (reference sequence). The germline V and J ends were trimmed by 8 bases and 0 bases, with 10 bases remaining between them. The CDR3 is 13 residues long. The CDR3 DNA follows: TGTGCCAGCCGGGGGGCGTCTAACTATGGCTACACCTTC. It yields the protein CASRGASNYGYTF.

This clone was seen once. The rearrangement joins TRBV5-1 to TRBJ2-7; no reliable D call. There are 11 residues in the CDR3. The germline V and J ends were trimmed by 4 bases and 2 bases, with 4 bases remaining between them. The germline V gene encodes CDR1 SGHRS and CDR2 YFSETQ. The CDR3: CASSTAYEQYF. Here the CDR3 DNA reads TGCGCCAGCAGCACGGCCTACGAGCAGTACTTC.

The V call is TRBV15, the J call TRBJ2-2; tentative D call: TRBD1 (5 bases). V was pared by 7 bases and J by 3 bases, with 15 bases between. Germline V gene sequence: CDR1 LNHNV, CDR2 YYDKDF (reference sequence). This CDR3 is built from 15 residues. The CDR3 nucleotides read TGTGCCACCACCGCTGGGGCAATGGACACCGGGGAGCTGTTTTTT. This gives the protein CATTAGAMDTGELFF.

CDR3 in DNA: TGTGCCCTATCCGGGACAGGGGGGGATACGCAGTATTTT. Residues: CALSGTGGDTQYF. The V call is TRBV30, the J call TRBJ2-3; 11 bases align to TRBD1. The CDR3 totals 13 residues. With V trimmed by 8 bases and J by 6 bases, 7 bases remained unmatched. Germline-derived CDR1 and CDR2 are GTSNPN and SVGIG (reference sequence).

The chain carries TRBV19 and TRBJ2-3, with D possibly TRBD1 on 6 matching bases. Trimming removed 0 bases at V and 0 bases at J, with 10 bases between. The germline V gene has CDR1 LNHDA and CDR2 SQIVND (reference sequence). The CDR3 is made up of 16 amino acids. The CDR3 spells CASSIETGLSTDTQYF. As DNA, the CDR3 is TGTGCCAGTAGTATAGAGACAGGACTTAGCACAGATACGCAGTATTTT.

The V gene is TRBV6-5, the J gene TRBJ1-2; a weak D match, TRBD1 (6 bases). The V gene lost 5 bases and the J gene lost 2 bases, with 15 bases spanning the gap. CDR3 length: 15 residues. Germline V gene lookup returns CDR1 MNHEY and CDR2 SVGAGI. The CDR3, as DNA: TGTGCCAGCAGTCCGACAGGATTCTCCAACTATGGCTACACCTTC. Protein: CASSPTGFSNYGYTF.

The rearrangement links TRBV6-5 to TRBJ2-3, with a weak D call TRBD2 (6 bases). The V and J ends lost 2 bases and 3 bases respectively, with 9 bases between them. CDR3 length equals 14 residues. From germline, CDR1 is MNHEY and CDR2 SVGAGI. For the CDR3, the DNA is TGTGCCAGCAGTTACAGGGAGGCGACAGATACGCAGTATTTT. It encodes CASSYREATDTQYF.

The CDR3 sequence is CASSSPWGQGFDEQFF. CDR3 DNA sequence: TGTGCCAGCAGCTCACCCTGGGGACAGGGTTTCGATGAGCAGTTCTTC. V is TRBV9 and J is TRBJ2-1; 9 nucleotides line up with TRBD1. This CDR3 comprises 16 residues. V lost 4 bases and J lost 8; bases outside the gene matches: 13. CDR1 is SGDLS and CDR2 is YYNGEE in the germline V gene. The variable domain in full, completed from reference TRBV9 and TRBJ2-1, reads DSGVTQTPKHLITATGQRVTLRCSPRSGDLSVYWYQQSLDQGLQFLIQYYNGEERAKGNILERFSAQQFPDLHSELNLSSLELGDSALYFCASSSPWGQGFDEQFFGPGTRLTVL.

The genes are TRBV6-6 and TRBJ1-1; 8 bases line up with TRBD1. J was trimmed by 7 bases and V by 6 bases; bases with no gene match: 13. The germline CDR1 and CDR2 sequences are MNHNY and SVGAGI (reference sequence). The CDR3 spans 15 residues. The CDR3 bases are TGTGCCAGCAGCCGGGACAGGACGGCTAAGGGTGAAGCTTTCTTT. This sequence encodes CASSRDRTAKGEAFF.

This clone appeared a few times. The chain links TRBV25-1 to TRBJ2-5; a weak D match, TRBD1 (6 bases). The V end lost 3 bases, the J end lost 3 bases, and 14 bases lay between the germline ends. The length of the CDR3 is 15 residues. Germline-derived CDR1 and CDR2 are MGHDK and SYGVNS. The CDR3 region is CASSDFNRAEETQYF. The DNA for the CDR3 is TGTGCCAGCAGTGATTTTAACAGGGCTGAAGAGACCCAGTACTTC.

The V call is TRBV6-5, the J call TRBJ2-2; 8 bases match TRBD1. Germline V gene lookup returns CDR1 MNHEY and CDR2 SVGAGI. This CDR3 is built from 14 residues. V shed 6 bases, J shed 6 bases, and the junction held 6 bases outside the gene matches. The CDR3 sequence: CASRDRVLAGELFF. The CDR3 DNA reads TGTGCCAGCAGGGACAGGGTTCTTGCCGGGGAGCTGTTTTTT.

This chain joins TRBV28 and TRBJ1-5; D not resolved. Trimming left V 6 bases short and J 2 bases short, with 14 bases between. The CDR3 length is 15 residues. Germline lookup yields CDR1 MDHEN and CDR2 SYDVKM. CDR3 in DNA: TGTGCCAGCAGCCGGGGTCTAATCGGCAATCAGCCCCAGCATTTT. Its protein is CASSRGLIGNQPQHF.

The V and J genes are TRBV11-3 and TRBJ2-1; D is uncertain. The CDR3 contains 14 residues. Germline loops: CDR1 SGHNT, CDR2 YENEEA. Between the trimmed V and J ends, which lost 5 bases and 9 bases, there was a span of 17 bases. CDR3 in amino acids: CASSLLLRQPEQFF. CDR3 nucleotides: TGTGCCAGCAGCCTCCTCCTACGTCAACCTGAGCAGTTCTTC.

This clone was found a few times. The J gene is TRBJ1-5, the V gene TRBV7-2; 8 bases align to TRBD1. The germline V gene encodes CDR1 SGHTA and CDR2 FQGNSA. The CDR3 is made up of 15 amino acids. The ends lost 1 base at V and 6 bases at J; junction bases unmatched: 5. This chain's CDR3 is CASSLDQGASQPQHF. CDR3 DNA: TGTGCCAGCAGCTTAGATCAGGGGGCCAGTCAGCCCCAGCATTTT.

V and J are TRBV11-2 and TRBJ2-1; no clear D gene. This CDR3 is built from 16 residues. Trimming cost V 3 bases and J 2 bases, with 14 bases left between them. CDR1 and CDR2 (germline): SGHAT, FQNNGV. CDR3 protein: CASSLHPRRAYNEQFF. CDR3 coding DNA: TGTGCCAGCAGCTTGCACCCCCGCCGGGCCTACAATGAGCAGTTCTTC.

The chain recombines TRBV5-1 with TRBJ2-5; D gene ambiguous. Germline V gene lookup returns CDR1 SGHRS and CDR2 YFSETQ. CDR3 length equals 13 residues. Trimming took 2 bases from V and 1 from J, leaving 6 bases between them. CDR3 sequence: CASSFQFQETQYF. Written as DNA, the CDR3 is TGCGCCAGCAGCTTTCAGTTCCAAGAGACCCAGTACTTC.

The chain links TRBV27 to TRBJ2-5, with D possibly being TRBD1 (6 bases). V was trimmed by 5 bases and J by 6 bases, leaving 16 bases between them. Germline values: CDR1 MNHEY, CDR2 SMNVEV (reference sequence). The CDR3 is 14 amino acids. CDR3 sequence: CASSPLGGEKTQYF. For the CDR3, the DNA is TGTGCCAGCAGTCCCCTAGGGGGAGAAAAGACCCAGTACTTC.

The CDR3 reads CASGLAGFYEQYF. DNA of the CDR3: TGTGCCAGTGGACTAGCGGGGTTCTACGAGCAGTACTTC. This sequence joins TRBV2 and TRBJ2-7; 12 positions match TRBD2. The V gene's germline CDR1 is SNHLY and CDR2 FYNNEI. V was pared by 9 bases and J by 3 bases, with 3 bases of the junction left unmatched. This CDR3 has 13 residues.

V gene TRBV6-1 combines with J gene TRBJ2-1; TRBD2 aligns across 10 bases. The CDR3 contains 14 residues. J was trimmed by 6 bases and V by 4 bases; bases with no gene match: 3. Germline V gene data show CDR1 as MNHNS and CDR2 as SASEGT. The CDR3 region is CASSVTSGVNEQFF. CDR3 in DNA: TGTGCCAGCAGTGTCACTAGCGGGGTCAATGAGCAGTTCTTC.

The CDR3 reads CASSVSSGRVNEQFF. CDR3 DNA sequence: TGTGCCAGCAGCGTTTCCTCAGGCAGGGTTAATGAGCAGTTCTTC. The chain is built from TRBV9 and TRBJ2-1, with a tentative D call TRBD1 (5 bases). The CDR3 length is 15 residues. CDR1 is SGDLS and CDR2 is YYNGEE in the germline V gene. Trimming shortened V by 2 bases and J by 7 bases, and 16 bases separated the two germline ends.

CDR3 sequence (DNA): TGCGCCAGCAGCTTCCCGGAGGGGGGGCGGAACACCGGGGAGCTGTTTTTT. It is translated as CASSFPEGGRNTGELFF. V is TRBV5-1 and J is TRBJ2-2, with a possible D match to TRBD2 (7 bases). Germline V CDR1 and CDR2: SGHRS, YFSETQ. This CDR3 is 17 amino acids long. V lost 2 bases, J lost 1 base, and 15 bases lay in between.

This rearrangement joins TRBV4-1 to TRBJ2-4; D is undetermined. The CDR3 is made up of 17 amino acids. The germline V gene has CDR1 MGHRA and CDR2 YSYEKL. Trimming removed 1 base from V and 0 bases from J, with 13 bases in between. CDR3 residues: CASSQGAHTLAKNIQYF. For the CDR3, the DNA is TGCGCCAGCAGCCAAGGGGCACATACCTTAGCCAAAAACATTCAGTACTTC.

The chain employs TRBV7-8 and TRBJ2-1, with D possibly matching TRBD1 (5 bases). V was pared by 5 bases and J by 2 bases, with 16 bases between. Germline CDR1 SGHVS, CDR2 FQNEAQ. CDR3 length: 16 amino acids. Written as DNA, the CDR3 is TGTGCCAGCAGCCCCAACCCAGGGTCACCCTACAATGAGCAGTTCTTC. This gives the protein CASSPNPGSPYNEQFF.

This chain uses TRBV2 with TRBJ2-7, with D hard to call. There are 14 residues in the CDR3. Trimming stripped 5 bases from V and 1 base from J, with 12 bases between. Per the germline V gene, CDR1 is SNHLY and CDR2 is FYNNEI. The CDR3 bases are TGTGCCAGCAGTAATCCCCTTTTATCCTACGAGCAGTACTTC. Amino acids: CASSNPLLSYEQYF.

This chain uses TRBV6-5 with TRBJ2-7; D perhaps matches TRBD2 (6 bases). V was trimmed by 4 bases and J by 6 bases, leaving 19 bases between them. Germline assignment: CDR1 MNHEY and CDR2 SVGAGI. This CDR3 region has 15 residues. The CDR3 DNA reads TGTGCCAGCAGTTCTCTACGGAGGGGAGTTGGCGAGCAGTACTTC. Translated: CASSSLRRGVGEQYF.